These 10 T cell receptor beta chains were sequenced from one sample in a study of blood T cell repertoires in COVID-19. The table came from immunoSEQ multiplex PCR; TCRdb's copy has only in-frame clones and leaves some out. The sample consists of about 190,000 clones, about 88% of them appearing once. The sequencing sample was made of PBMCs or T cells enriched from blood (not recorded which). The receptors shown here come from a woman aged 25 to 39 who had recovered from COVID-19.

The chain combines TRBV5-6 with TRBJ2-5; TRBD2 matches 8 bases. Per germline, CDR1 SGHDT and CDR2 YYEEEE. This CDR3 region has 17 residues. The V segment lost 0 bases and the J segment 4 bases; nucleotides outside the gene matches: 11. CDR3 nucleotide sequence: TGTGCCAGCAGCTTGGTTATTAGCGGGGTGCCCAGAGAGACCCAGTACTTC. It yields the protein CASSLVISGVPRETQYF.

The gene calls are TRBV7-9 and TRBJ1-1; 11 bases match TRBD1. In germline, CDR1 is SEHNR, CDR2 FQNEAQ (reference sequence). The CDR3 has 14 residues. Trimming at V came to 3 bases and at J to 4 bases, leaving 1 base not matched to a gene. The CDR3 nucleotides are TGTGCCAGCAGCTTCGGGACAGGGGGCACTGAAGCTTTCTTT. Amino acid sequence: CASSFGTGGTEAFF.

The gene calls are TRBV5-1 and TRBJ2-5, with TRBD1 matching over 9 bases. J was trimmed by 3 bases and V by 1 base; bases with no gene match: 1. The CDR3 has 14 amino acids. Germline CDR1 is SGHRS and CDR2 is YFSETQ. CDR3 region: CASSLWDREETQYF. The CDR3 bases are TGCGCCAGCAGCTTGTGGGACAGGGAAGAGACCCAGTACTTC.

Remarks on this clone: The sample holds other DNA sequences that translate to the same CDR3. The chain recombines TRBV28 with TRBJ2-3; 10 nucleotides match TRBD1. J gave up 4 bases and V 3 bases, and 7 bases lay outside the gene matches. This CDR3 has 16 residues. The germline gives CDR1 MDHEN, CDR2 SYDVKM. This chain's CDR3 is CASSFGQGVMSDTQYF. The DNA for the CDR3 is TGTGCCAGCAGTTTCGGACAGGGGGTGATGTCAGATACGCAGTATTTT.

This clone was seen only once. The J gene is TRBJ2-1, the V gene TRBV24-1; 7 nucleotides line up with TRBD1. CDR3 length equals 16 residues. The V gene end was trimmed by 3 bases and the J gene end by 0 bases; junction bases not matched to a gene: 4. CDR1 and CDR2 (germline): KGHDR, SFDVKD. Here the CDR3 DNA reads TGTGCCACCAGTGATACAGGGGCCTTCTCCTACAATGAGCAGTTCTTC. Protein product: CATSDTGAFSYNEQFF.

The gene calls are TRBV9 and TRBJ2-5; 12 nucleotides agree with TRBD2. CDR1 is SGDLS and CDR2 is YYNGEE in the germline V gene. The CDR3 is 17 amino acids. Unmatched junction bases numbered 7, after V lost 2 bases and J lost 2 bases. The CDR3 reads CASSVSTSGGLQETQYF. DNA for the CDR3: TGTGCCAGCAGCGTCTCGACTAGCGGGGGATTACAAGAGACCCAGTACTTC.

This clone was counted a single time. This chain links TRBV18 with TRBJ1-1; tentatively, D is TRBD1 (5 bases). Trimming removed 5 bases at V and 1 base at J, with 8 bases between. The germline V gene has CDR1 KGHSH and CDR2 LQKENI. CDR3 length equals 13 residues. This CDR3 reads CASSGGRNTEAFF. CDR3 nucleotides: TGTGCCAGCTCAGGGGGGAGGAACACTGAAGCTTTCTTT.

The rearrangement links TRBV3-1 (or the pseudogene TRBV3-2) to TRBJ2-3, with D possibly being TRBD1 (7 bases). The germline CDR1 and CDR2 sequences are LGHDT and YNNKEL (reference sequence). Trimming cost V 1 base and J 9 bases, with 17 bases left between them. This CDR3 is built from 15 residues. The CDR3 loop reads CASSQARGESGTQYF. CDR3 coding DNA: TGTGCCAGCAGCCAAGCCAGGGGGGAATCGGGGACGCAGTATTTT.

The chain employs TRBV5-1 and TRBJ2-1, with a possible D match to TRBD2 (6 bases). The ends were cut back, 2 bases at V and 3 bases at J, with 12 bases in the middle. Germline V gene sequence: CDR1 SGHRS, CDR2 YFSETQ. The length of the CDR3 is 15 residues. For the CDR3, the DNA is TGCGCCAGCAGCTTTGGGGGAGGCGACTACAATGAGCAGTTCTTC. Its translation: CASSFGGGDYNEQFF.

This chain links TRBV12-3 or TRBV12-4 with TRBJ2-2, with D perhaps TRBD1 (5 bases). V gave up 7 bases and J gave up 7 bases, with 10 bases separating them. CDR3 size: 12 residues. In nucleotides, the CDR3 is TGTGCCAGCATTTTGACAGTCGGGGAGCTGTTTTTT. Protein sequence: CASILTVGELFF.